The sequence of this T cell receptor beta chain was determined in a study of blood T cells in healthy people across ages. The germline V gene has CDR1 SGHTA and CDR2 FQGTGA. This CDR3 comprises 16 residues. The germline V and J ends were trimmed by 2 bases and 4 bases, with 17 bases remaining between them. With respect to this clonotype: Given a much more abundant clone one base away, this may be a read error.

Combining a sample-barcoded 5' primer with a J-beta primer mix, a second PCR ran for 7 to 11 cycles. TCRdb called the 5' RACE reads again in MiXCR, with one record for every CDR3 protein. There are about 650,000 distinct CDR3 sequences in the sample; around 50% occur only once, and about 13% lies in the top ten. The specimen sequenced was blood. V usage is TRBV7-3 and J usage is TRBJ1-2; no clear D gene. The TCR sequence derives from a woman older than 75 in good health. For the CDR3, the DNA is TGTGCCAGCAGCTTATCGGCAGGATCCCCCGGCTATGGCTACACCTTC. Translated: CASSLSAGSPGYGYTF. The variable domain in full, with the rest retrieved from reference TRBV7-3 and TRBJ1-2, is GAGVSQTPSNKVTEKGKYVELRCDPISGHTALYWYRQSLGQGPEFLIYFQGTGAADDSGLPNDRFFAVRPEGSVSTLKIQRTERGDSAVYLCASSLSAGSPGYGYTFGSGTRLTVV.